The 23 T cell receptor beta chains below were found in one sample sequenced in a study of blood T cell repertoires in COVID-19. Using immunoSEQ multiplex PCR, the repertoire was profiled, and TCRdb retains in-frame clones only, with some absent. The sample includes some 250,000 clones, 80% to 90% of them seen just once. The sample taken for sequencing was peripheral blood. These receptors all come from a woman in her thirties with COVID-19, enrolled during active disease.

This clone appeared a single time. The chain joins TRBV28 to TRBJ1-5; 7 nucleotides line up with TRBD1. CDR1 is MDHEN, CDR2 SYDVKM, per germline. The V segment lost 5 bases and the J segment 9 bases; nucleotides outside the gene matches: 13. CDR3 length equals 15 residues. In DNA form, the CDR3 reads TGTGCCAGCAGTGCGGCGAGACAGGGATCAACGCCCCAGCATTTT. Translating it yields CASSAARQGSTPQHF.

The rearrangement links TRBV12-5 to TRBJ2-1; D uncertain. V lost 7 bases to trimming and J lost 3 bases, with 10 bases between them. The CDR3 sequence is 13 residues long. Germline V gives CDR1 LGHNT, CDR2 FRNRAP. Here the CDR3 reads CASVLPGYNEQFF. DNA of the CDR3: TGTGCTAGTGTCCTGCCGGGCTACAATGAGCAGTTCTTC.

This clone has only a few counts. This chain links TRBV5-1 with TRBJ2-3; 9 positions match TRBD1. The CDR3 has 14 amino acids. Germline CDR1 SGHRS, CDR2 YFSETQ. V was pared by 7 bases and J by 3 bases, with 6 bases of the junction left unmatched. The CDR3 nucleotides read TGCGCCAGCGCCAGGACAGGGGTGACAGATACGCAGTATTTT. The encoded protein is CASARTGVTDTQYF.

The gene calls are TRBV19 and TRBJ1-2; 7 bases are a match to TRBD1. Germline values: CDR1 LNHDA, CDR2 SQIVND (reference sequence). The CDR3 runs 15 residues. V lost 4 bases to trimming and J lost 2 bases; unmatched junction nucleotides: 7. CDR3 coding DNA: TGTGCCAGTAGTAGGTGGGACAGTAAAAACTATGGCTACACCTTC. It translates to CASSRWDSKNYGYTF. The variable domain in full, completed from reference TRBV19 and TRBJ1-2, reads DGGITQSPKYLFRKEGQNVTLSCEQNLNHDAMYWYRQDPGQGLRLIYYSQIVNDFQKGDIAEGYSVSREKKESFPLTVTSAQKNPTAFYLCASSRWDSKNYGYTFGSGTRLTVV.

Regarding this clone: The junction and the germline gene differ at one end; a read error may be behind it. The chain combines TRBV6-5 with TRBJ1-2; possible D gene TRBD1, 6 bases. Germline CDR1 is MNHEY and CDR2 is SVGAGI. The CDR3 spans 13 residues. The CDR3 DNA follows: TGCCTTCTTGGTGGGACAAGTCAGAATGGCTACACCTTC. It translates to CLLGGTSQNGYTF.

This clone was picked up a small number of times. V is TRBV25-1 and J is TRBJ1-1; possibly TRBD1 for D (5 bases). Trimming shortened V by 4 bases and J by 11 bases, and 11 bases separated the two germline ends. CDR1 and CDR2 (germline): MGHDK, SYGVNS. The CDR3 has 11 amino acids. The DNA of the CDR3 is TGTGCCAGCAGTGGGGGCGGGGAGGCTTTCTTT. As protein: CASSGGGEAFF.

The rearrangement uses TRBV6-5 and TRBJ2-7, with a possible D match to TRBD1 (6 bases). CDR3 size: 14 residues. V was cut by 1 base and J by 2 bases, with 9 bases left in between. Germline CDR1 MNHEY, CDR2 SVGAGI. CDR3 DNA: TGTGCCAGCAGTTACTACCAGGGGCCCTACGAGCAGTACTTC. It encodes CASSYYQGPYEQYF.

The chain is built from TRBV15 and TRBJ2-5, with 7 bases fitting TRBD1. Per the germline V gene, CDR1 is LNHNV and CDR2 is YYDKDF (reference sequence). The CDR3 totals 15 residues. J lost 5 bases, V lost 1 base, and 7 bases had no gene match. The CDR3 region has the DNA TGTGCCACCAGCAGAGTAGGGGGCATTGTGGAGACCCAGTACTTC. This encodes CATSRVGGIVETQYF.

This clone was counted only a few times. The V call is TRBV5-1, the J call TRBJ1-6, with a possible D match to TRBD1 (5 bases). Germline V gene data show CDR1 as SGHRS and CDR2 as YFSETQ. The CDR3 sequence is 16 residues long. Trimming removed 3 bases at V and 3 bases at J, with 13 bases between. In DNA form, the CDR3 reads TGCGCCAGCAGCTCCTCGACCGGGGGCTATAATTCACCCCTCCACTTT. Residues: CASSSSTGGYNSPLHF.

This chain links TRBV2 with TRBJ1-6, with a possible D match to TRBD1 (5 bases). Germline loops: CDR1 SNHLY, CDR2 FYNNEI. There are 15 residues in the CDR3. Trimming took 4 bases from V and 10 from J, leaving 17 bases between them. The CDR3 here is CASSVRGTGSSPLHF. Written as DNA, the CDR3 is TGTGCCAGCAGTGTCCGGGGGACGGGTTCCTCACCCCTCCACTTT.

This chain connects TRBV24-1 to TRBJ2-2; 7 bases agree with TRBD1. Germline assignment: CDR1 KGHDR and CDR2 SFDVKD. V lost 9 bases, J lost 0 bases, and 3 bases stayed unmatched. This CDR3 contains 14 residues. The CDR3 here is CATSGTANTGELFF. The DNA of the CDR3 is TGTGCCACCTCCGGGACAGCGAACACCGGGGAGCTGTTTTTT.

The gene calls are TRBV7-2 and TRBJ2-3; 8 nucleotides match TRBD1. From germline, CDR1 is SGHTA and CDR2 FQGNSA. The CDR3 runs 16 residues. V dropped 5 bases and J dropped 0; count of bases not matched to a gene: 7. The CDR3 region has the DNA TGTGCCAGCAGCCGGGACAGGACCACTAGCACAGATACGCAGTATTTT. It translates to CASSRDRTTSTDTQYF. Together with reference TRBV7-2 and TRBJ2-3, the CDR3 gives the full variable domain: GAGVSQSPSNKVTEKGKDVELRCDPISGHTALYWYRQSLGQGLEFLIYFQGNSAPDKSGLPSDRFSAERTGGSVSTLTIQRTQQEDSAVYLCASSRDRTTSTDTQYFGPGTRLTVL.

This chain uses TRBV30 with TRBJ1-5; no reliable D call. V gave up 2 bases and J gave up 2 bases, with 4 bases separating them. Germline V gene lookup returns CDR1 GTSNPN and CDR2 SVGIG (reference sequence). This CDR3 is built from 12 residues. The CDR3 loop reads CAWSWRNQPQHF. CDR3 bases: TGTGCCTGGAGTTGGCGCAATCAGCCCCAGCATTTT.

J is TRBJ1-1 and V is TRBV4-1; no clear D. CDR1 and CDR2 (germline): MGHRA, YSYEKL. The CDR3 is 15 residues long. Trimming removed 0 bases from V and 4 bases from J, with 12 bases in between. The CDR3 region is CASSQDGGWGTEAFF. DNA of the CDR3: TGCGCCAGCAGCCAAGATGGAGGATGGGGCACTGAAGCTTTCTTT.

The CDR3 DNA sequence: TGTGCCAGCACCTCCCTAAACCCGTACGAGCAGTACTTC. Translated: CASTSLNPYEQYF. The chain is built from TRBV7-6 and TRBJ2-7; D ambiguous. V lost 7 bases to trimming and J lost 4 bases, with 14 bases between them. The CDR3 is made up of 13 amino acids. The germline V gene has CDR1 SGHVS and CDR2 FNYEAQ.

The chain couples TRBV28 to TRBJ2-1; TRBD2 aligns across 11 bases. Germline V gene sequence: CDR1 MDHEN, CDR2 SYDVKM. This CDR3 contains 14 residues. The V segment lost 6 bases and the J segment 6 bases; nucleotides outside the gene matches: 4. Here the CDR3 reads CASSLAGGLNEQFF. The DNA of the CDR3 is TGTGCCAGCAGCTTAGCGGGGGGGCTCAATGAGCAGTTCTTC.

The chain combines TRBV11-2 with TRBJ2-7; TRBD2 is a possible D gene (5 bases). CDR3 size: 14 residues. CDR1 and CDR2 from the germline V gene are SGHAT and FQNNGV. V lost 3 bases and J lost 4, with 13 bases in between. This CDR3 reads CASSLSVGDYEQYF. DNA of the CDR3: TGTGCCAGCAGCTTGTCTGTCGGGGATTACGAGCAGTACTTC.

Regarding this clone: Other DNA variants within this sample encode the same CDR3. The CDR3 nucleotides are TGTGCCAGCAGCTTAGGTGGGGGGACTGAAGCTTTCTTT. Protein: CASSLGGGTEAFF. The rearrangement joins TRBV7-2 to TRBJ1-1, with D possibly matching TRBD1 (5 bases). Germline V gene sequence: CDR1 SGHTA, CDR2 FQGNSA. Trimming took off 1 base at V and 5 bases at J, with 8 bases between the two ends. This CDR3 spans 13 amino acids.

V usage is TRBV24-1 and J usage is TRBJ1-5; 7 positions agree with TRBD1. Germline trimming cut 7 bases from V and 9 bases from J; bases unmatched to any gene: 8. The CDR3 runs to 13 residues. Germline CDR1 reads KGHDR; CDR2 reads SFDVKD. The CDR3 DNA is TGTGCCACCAGATCCTACAGGGGTGGGCCCCAGCATTTT. Its protein product is CATRSYRGGPQHF.

J is TRBJ2-5 and V is TRBV10-3, with TRBD2 identical over 12 bases. Trimming at V came to 5 bases and at J to 7 bases, leaving 11 bases not matched to a gene. Germline-derived CDR1 and CDR2 are ENHRY and SYGVKD. CDR3 length: 16 residues. The CDR3, as DNA: TGTGCCATCAGTCCCTCGACTAGCGGGGGCATGGGGACCCAGTACTTC. Its translation is CAISPSTSGGMGTQYF.

A single count supports this clone. This chain connects TRBV7-9 to TRBJ1-6; D gene unclear. Trimming removed 4 bases at V and 0 bases at J, with 7 bases between. The CDR3 spans 15 residues. The V gene's germline CDR1 is SEHNR and CDR2 FQNEAQ (reference sequence). DNA of the CDR3: TGTGCCAGCAGCTCGAGAGGCTCCTATAATTCACCCCTCCACTTT. Its protein is CASSSRGSYNSPLHF.

This clone was seen only a few times. J is TRBJ2-2 and V is TRBV4-1, with a tentative D call TRBD2 (6 bases). Trimming removed 10 bases from V and 5 bases from J, with 17 bases in between. The CDR3 length is 14 residues. The germline gives CDR1 MGHRA, CDR2 YSYEKL. The CDR3 bases are TGCGCCACCCGACTCCGGAGGGGAACCGGGGAGCTGTTTTTT. Amino acid sequence: CATRLRRGTGELFF.

V gene TRBV7-2 combines with J gene TRBJ1-2; D perhaps matches TRBD1 (5 bases). Germline CDR1 is SGHTA and CDR2 is FQGNSA. This CDR3 spans 14 amino acids. V was pared by 2 bases and J by 5 bases, with 12 bases between. The CDR3 spells CASSLPGVRYGYTF. The CDR3 DNA follows: TGTGCCAGCAGCTTACCGGGGGTGCGGTATGGCTACACCTTC.